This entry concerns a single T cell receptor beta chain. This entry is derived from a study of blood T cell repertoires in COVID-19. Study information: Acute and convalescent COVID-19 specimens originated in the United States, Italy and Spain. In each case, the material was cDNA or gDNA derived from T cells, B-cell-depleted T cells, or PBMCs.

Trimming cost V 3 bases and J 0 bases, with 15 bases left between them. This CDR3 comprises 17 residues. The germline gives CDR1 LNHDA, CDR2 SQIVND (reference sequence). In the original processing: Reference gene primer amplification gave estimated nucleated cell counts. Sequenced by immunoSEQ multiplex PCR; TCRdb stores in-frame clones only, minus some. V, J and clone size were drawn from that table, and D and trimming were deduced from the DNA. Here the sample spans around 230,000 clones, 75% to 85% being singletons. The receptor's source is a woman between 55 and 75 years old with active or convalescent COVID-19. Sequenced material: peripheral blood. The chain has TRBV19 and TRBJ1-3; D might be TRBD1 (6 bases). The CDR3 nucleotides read TGTGCCAGTAGTATGGACAGCTTTTACTTCTCTGGAAACACCATATATTTT. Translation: CASSMDSFYFSGNTIYF.